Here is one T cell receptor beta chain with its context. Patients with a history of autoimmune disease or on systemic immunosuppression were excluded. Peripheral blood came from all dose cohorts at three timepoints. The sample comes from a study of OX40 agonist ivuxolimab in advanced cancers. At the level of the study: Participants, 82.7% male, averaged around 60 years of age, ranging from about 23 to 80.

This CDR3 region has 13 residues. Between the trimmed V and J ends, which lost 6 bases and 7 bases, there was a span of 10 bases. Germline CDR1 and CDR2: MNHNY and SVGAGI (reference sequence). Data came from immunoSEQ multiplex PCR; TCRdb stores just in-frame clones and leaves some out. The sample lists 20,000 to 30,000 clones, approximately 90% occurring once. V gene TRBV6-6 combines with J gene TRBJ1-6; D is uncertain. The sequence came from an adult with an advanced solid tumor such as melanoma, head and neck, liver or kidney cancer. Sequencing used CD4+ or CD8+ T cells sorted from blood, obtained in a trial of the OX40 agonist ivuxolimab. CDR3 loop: CASSPLSNSPLHF. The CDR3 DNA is TGTGCCAGCAGCCCCCTCAGCAATTCACCCCTCCACTTT.